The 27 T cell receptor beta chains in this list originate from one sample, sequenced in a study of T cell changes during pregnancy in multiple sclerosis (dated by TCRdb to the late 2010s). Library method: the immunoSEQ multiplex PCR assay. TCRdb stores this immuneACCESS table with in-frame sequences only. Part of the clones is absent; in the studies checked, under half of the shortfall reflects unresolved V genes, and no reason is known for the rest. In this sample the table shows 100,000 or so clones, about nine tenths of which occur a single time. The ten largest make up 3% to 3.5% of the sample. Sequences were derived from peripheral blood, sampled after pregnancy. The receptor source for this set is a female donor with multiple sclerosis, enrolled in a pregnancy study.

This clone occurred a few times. This CDR3 is CASSEAGTGNTEAFF. Written as DNA, the CDR3 is TGTGCCAGCAGTGAAGCAGGCACAGGGAACACTGAAGCTTTCTTT. The V and J genes are TRBV2 and TRBJ1-1; TRBD1 might be the D (5 bases). Per the germline V gene, CDR1 is SNHLY and CDR2 is FYNNEI. CDR3 length: 15 residues. Trimming stripped 0 bases from V and 1 base from J, with 9 bases between.

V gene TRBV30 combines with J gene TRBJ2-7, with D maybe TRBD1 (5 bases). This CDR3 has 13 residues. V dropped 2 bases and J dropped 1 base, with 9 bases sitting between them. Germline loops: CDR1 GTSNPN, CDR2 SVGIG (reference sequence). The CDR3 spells CAWSSRVSYEQYF. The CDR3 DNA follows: TGTGCCTGGAGTAGCAGGGTTTCCTACGAGCAGTACTTC.

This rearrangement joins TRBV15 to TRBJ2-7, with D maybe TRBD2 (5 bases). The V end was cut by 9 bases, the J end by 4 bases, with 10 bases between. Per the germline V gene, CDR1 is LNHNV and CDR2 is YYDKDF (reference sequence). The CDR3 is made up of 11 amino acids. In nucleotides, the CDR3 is TGTGCCACGGGAGAGGCTTACGAGCAGTACTTC. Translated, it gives CATGEAYEQYF.

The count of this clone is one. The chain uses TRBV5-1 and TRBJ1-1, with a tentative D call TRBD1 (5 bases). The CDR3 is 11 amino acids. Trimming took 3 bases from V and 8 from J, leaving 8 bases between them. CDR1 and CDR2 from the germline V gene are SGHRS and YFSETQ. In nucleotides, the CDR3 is TGCGCCAGCAGCTGGGGCCGAGAAGCTTTCTTT. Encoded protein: CASSWGREAFF.

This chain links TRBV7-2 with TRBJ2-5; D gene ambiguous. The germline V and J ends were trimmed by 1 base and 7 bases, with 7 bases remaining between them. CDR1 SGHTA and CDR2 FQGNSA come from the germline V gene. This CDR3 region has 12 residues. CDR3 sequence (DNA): TGTGCCAGCAGCTTAGTTCAGCGGACCCAGTACTTC. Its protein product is CASSLVQRTQYF.

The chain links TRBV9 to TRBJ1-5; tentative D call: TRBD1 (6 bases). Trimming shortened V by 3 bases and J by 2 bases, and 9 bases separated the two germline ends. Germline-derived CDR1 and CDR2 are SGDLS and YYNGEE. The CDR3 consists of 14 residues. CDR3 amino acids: CASSEHRGNQPQHF. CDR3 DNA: TGTGCCAGCAGCGAGCACAGGGGCAATCAGCCCCAGCATTTT.

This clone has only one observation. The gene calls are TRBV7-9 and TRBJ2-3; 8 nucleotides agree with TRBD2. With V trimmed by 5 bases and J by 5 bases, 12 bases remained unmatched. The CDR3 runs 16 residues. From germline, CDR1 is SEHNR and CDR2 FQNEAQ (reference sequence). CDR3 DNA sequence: TGTGCCAGCAGCCCCTCGGGGACTAGAGATCAAGATACGCAGTATTTT. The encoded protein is CASSPSGTRDQDTQYF.

The CDR3 DNA reads as TGCGCCAGCAGCTCGGGACAGTTTATAGGGTTTGGGAGAGAGCAGTACTTC. This codes for CASSSGQFIGFGREQYF. The chain recombines TRBV5-1 with TRBJ2-7; 7 bases match TRBD1. V gave up 3 bases and J gave up 7 bases; unmatched junction bases: 19. CDR3 length: 17 residues. The V gene's germline CDR1 is SGHRS and CDR2 YFSETQ.

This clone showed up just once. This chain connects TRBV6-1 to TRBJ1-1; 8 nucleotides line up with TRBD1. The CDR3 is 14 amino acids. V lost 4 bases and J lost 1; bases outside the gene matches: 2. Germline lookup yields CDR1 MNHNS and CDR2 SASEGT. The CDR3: CASSGTGPNTEAFF. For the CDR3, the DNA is TGTGCCAGCAGTGGGACAGGGCCGAACACTGAAGCTTTCTTT.

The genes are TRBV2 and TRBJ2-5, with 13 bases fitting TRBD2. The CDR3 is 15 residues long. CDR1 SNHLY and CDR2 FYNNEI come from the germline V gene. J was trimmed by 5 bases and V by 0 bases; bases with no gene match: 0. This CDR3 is CASSEATSGGETQYF. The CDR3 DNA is TGTGCCAGCAGTGAAGCGACTAGCGGGGGGGAGACCCAGTACTTC.

The CDR3 DNA reads TGTGCCAGCTCAAGGACAGCCACCGCCTACGAGCAGTACTTC. Translated, it gives CASSRTATAYEQYF. This sequence joins TRBV18 and TRBJ2-7, with a weak D call TRBD1 (6 bases). Trimming stripped 5 bases from V and 2 bases from J, with 13 bases between. Germline CDR1 KGHSH, CDR2 LQKENI. The CDR3 has 14 amino acids. The full variable domain, completed using reference TRBV18 and TRBJ2-7, is NAGVMQNPRHLVRRRGQEARLRCSPMKGHSHVYWYRQLPEEGLKFMVYLQKENIIDESGMPKERFSAEFPKEGPSILRIQQVVRGDSAAYFCASSRTATAYEQYFGPGTRLTVT.

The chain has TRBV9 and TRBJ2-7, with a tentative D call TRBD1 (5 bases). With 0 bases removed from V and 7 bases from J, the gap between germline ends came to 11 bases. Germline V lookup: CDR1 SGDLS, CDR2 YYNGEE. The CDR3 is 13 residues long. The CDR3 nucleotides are TGTGCCAGCAGCGTAGACACAGGATTTGAGCAGTACTTC. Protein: CASSVDTGFEQYF.

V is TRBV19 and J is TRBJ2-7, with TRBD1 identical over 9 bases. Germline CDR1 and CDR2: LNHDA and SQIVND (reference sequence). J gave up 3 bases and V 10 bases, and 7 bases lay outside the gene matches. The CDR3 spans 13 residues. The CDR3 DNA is TGTGCCACCAAGGGGACAGGGTTCTACGAGCAGTACTTC. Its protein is CATKGTGFYEQYF.

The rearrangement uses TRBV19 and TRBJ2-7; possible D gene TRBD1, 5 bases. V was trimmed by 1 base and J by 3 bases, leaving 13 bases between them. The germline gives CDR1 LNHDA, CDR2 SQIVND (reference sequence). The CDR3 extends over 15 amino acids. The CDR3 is CASSIGQGFVYEQYF. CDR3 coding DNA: TGTGCCAGTAGTATAGGGCAGGGCTTTGTCTACGAGCAGTACTTC. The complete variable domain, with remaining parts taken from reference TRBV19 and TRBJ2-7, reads DGGITQSPKYLFRKEGQNVTLSCEQNLNHDAMYWYRQDPGQGLRLIYYSQIVNDFQKGDIAEGYSVSREKKESFPLTVTSAQKNPTAFYLCASSIGQGFVYEQYFGPGTRLTVT.

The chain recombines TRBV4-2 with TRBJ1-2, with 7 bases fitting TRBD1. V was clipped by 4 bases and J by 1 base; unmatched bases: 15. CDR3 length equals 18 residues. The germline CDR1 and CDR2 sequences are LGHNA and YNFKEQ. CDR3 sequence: CASSPARGKTSNNYGYTF. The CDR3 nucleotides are TGTGCCAGCAGCCCAGCCAGGGGGAAGACCTCAAATAACTATGGCTACACCTTC.

CDR3 nucleotides: TGTGCCAGCAGCTTGGTCCGGTCAGGCTACACCTTC. Protein: CASSLVRSGYTF. The J gene is TRBJ1-2, the V gene TRBV5-6; no clear D gene. V gave up 0 bases and J gave up 8 bases, with 8 bases separating them. Germline values: CDR1 SGHDT, CDR2 YYEEEE. The CDR3 consists of 12 residues.

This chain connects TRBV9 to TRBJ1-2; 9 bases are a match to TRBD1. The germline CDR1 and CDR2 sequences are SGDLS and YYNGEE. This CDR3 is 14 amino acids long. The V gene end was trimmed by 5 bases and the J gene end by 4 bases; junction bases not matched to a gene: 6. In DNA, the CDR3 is TGTGCCAGCAGGGAGACAGGGGGGATCTATGGCTACACCTTC. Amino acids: CASRETGGIYGYTF.

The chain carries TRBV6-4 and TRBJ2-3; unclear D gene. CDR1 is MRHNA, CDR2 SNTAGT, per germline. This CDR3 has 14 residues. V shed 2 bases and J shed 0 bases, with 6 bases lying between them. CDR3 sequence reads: CASSDEASTDTQYF. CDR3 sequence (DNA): TGTGCCAGCAGTGACGAAGCTAGCACAGATACGCAGTATTTT.

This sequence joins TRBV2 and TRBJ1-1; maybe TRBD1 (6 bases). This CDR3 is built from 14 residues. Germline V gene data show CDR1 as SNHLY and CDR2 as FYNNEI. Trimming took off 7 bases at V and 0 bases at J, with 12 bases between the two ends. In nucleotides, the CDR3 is TGTGCCAGCACCAATGGACAGATGAACACTGAAGCTTTCTTT. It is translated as CASTNGQMNTEAFF.

This CDR3 is CASRHQGNTEAFF. CDR3 DNA: TGTGCCAGCAGACACCAGGGGAACACTGAAGCTTTCTTT. The chain recombines TRBV6-1 with TRBJ1-1; maybe TRBD1 (5 bases). Germline assignment: CDR1 MNHNS and CDR2 SASEGT. The V gene lost 6 bases and the J gene lost 1 base, with 9 bases spanning the gap. The CDR3 runs to 13 residues.

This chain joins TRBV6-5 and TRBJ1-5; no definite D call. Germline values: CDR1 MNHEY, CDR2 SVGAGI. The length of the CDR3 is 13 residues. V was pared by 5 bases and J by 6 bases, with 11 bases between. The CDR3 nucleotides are TGTGCCAGCAGTGGTACGGTGTTTCAGCCCCAGCATTTT. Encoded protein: CASSGTVFQPQHF.

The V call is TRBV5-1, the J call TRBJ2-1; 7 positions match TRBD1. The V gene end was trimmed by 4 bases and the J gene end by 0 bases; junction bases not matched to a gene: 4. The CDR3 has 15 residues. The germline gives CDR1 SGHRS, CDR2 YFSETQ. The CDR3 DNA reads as TGCGCCAGCAGCGAGACAGGGAGCTCCTACAATGAGCAGTTCTTC. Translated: CASSETGSSYNEQFF.

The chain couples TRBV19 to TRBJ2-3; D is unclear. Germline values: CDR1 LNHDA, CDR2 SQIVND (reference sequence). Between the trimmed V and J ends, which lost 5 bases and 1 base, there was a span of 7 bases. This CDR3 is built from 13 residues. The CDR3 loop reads CASSFIGTDTQYF. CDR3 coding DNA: TGTGCCAGTAGTTTTATCGGCACAGATACGCAGTATTTT.

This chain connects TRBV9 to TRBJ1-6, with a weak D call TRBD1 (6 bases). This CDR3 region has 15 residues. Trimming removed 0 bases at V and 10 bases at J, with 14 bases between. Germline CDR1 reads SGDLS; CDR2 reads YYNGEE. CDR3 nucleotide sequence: TGTGCCAGCAGCGTAGCCGACAGGTTGGGATCACCCCTCCACTTT. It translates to CASSVADRLGSPLHF. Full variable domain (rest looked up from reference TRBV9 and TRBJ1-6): DSGVTQTPKHLITATGQRVTLRCSPRSGDLSVYWYQQSLDQGLQFLIQYYNGEERAKGNILERFSAQQFPDLHSELNLSSLELGDSALYFCASSVADRLGSPLHFGNGTRLTVT.

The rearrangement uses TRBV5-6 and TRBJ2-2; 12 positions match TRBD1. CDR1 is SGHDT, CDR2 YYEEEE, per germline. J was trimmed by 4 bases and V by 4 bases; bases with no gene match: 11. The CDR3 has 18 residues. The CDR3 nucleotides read TGTGCCAGCAGCGCGCGTACCGGGACAGGGGGCGTCACCGGGGAGCTGTTTTTT. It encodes CASSARTGTGGVTGELFF.

The CDR3 loop reads CATTGTDNNEQFF. The DNA of the CDR3 is TGTGCCACCACCGGGACAGATAACAATGAGCAGTTCTTC. The genes are TRBV10-3 and TRBJ2-1; 7 bases align to TRBD1. This CDR3 is 13 amino acids long. The germline V gene encodes CDR1 ENHRY and CDR2 SYGVKD. Trimming removed 10 bases from V and 5 bases from J; junction bases left unmatched: 8.

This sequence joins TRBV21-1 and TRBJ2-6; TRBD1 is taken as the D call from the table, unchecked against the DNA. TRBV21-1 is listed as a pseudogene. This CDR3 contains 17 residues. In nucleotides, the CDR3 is TGTGCCAGCAGCAGTCGACAGGTCCCCGCTGGGGCCAACGTCCTGACTTTC. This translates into CASSSRQVPAGANVLTF.